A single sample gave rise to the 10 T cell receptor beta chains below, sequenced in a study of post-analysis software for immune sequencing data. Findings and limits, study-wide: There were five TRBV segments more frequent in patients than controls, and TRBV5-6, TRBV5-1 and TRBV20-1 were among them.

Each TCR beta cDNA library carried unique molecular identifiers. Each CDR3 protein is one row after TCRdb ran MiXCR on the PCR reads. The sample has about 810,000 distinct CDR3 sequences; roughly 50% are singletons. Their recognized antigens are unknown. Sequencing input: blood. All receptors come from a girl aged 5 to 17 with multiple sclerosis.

In nucleotides, the CDR3 is TGCGCCAGCAGCCCCGGGACAGGGCGCCTGGGAGAGCAGTACTTC. Translating gives CASSPGTGRLGEQYF. V gene TRBV5-1 combines with J gene TRBJ2-7; 9 bases map to TRBD1. The germline gives CDR1 SGHRS, CDR2 YFSETQ. The CDR3 is made up of 15 amino acids. V lost 4 bases, J lost 7 bases, and 12 bases stayed unmatched.

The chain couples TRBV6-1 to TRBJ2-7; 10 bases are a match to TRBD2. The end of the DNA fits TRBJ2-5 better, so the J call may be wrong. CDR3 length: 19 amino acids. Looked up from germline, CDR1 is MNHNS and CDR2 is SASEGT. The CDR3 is CASSESLAGVQNLRETQYF. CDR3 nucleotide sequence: TGTGCCAGCAGTGAATCGCTAGCGGGGGTCCAAAATCTTAGAGAGACCCAGTACTTC.

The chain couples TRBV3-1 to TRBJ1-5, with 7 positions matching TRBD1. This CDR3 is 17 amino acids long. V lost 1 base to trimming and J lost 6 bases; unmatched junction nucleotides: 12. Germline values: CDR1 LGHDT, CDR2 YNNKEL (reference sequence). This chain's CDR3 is CASSQGPDRSGGQPQHF. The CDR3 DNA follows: TGTGCCAGCAGCCAAGGCCCGGACAGGTCGGGGGGTCAGCCCCAGCATTTT.

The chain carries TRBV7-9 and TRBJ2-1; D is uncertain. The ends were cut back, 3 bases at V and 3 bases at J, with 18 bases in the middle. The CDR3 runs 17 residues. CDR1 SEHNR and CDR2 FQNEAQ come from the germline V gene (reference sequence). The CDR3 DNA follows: TGTGCCAGCAGCTTGTTCAGGAACAAGACGCACTACAATGAGCAGTTCTTC. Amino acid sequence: CASSLFRNKTHYNEQFF. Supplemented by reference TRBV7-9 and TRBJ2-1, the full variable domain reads DTGVSQNPRHKITKRGQNVTFRCDPISEHNRLYWYRQTLGQGPEFLTYFQNEAQLEKSRLLSDRFSAERPKGSFSTLEIQRTEQGDSAMYLCASSLFRNKTHYNEQFFGPGTRLTVL.

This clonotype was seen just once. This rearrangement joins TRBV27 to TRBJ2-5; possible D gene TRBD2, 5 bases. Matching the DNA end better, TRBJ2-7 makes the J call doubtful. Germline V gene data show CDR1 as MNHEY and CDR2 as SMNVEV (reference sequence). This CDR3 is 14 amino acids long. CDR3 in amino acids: CASSLRGSAHEQYF. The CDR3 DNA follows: TGTGCCAGCAGTCTCCGGGGTAGCGCTCACGAGCAGTACTTC.

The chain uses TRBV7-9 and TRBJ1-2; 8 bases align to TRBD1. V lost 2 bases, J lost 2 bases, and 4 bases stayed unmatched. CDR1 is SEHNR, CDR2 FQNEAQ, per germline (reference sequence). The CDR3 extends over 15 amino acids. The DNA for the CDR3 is TGTGCCAGCAGCTTATCTCGGACAGGGAACTATGGCTACACCTTC. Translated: CASSLSRTGNYGYTF.

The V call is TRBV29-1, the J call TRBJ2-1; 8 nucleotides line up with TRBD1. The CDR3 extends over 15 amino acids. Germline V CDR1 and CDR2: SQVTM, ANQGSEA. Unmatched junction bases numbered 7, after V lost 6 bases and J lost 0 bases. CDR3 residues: CSVGTGSLSYNEQFF. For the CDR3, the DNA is TGCAGCGTCGGGACAGGTTCACTCTCCTACAATGAGCAGTTCTTC.

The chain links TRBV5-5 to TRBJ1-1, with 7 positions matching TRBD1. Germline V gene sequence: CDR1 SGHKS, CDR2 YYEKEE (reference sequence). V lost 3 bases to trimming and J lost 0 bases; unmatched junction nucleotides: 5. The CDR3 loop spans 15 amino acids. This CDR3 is CASSWGDSLNTEAFF. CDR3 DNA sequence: TGTGCCAGCAGCTGGGGGGACAGTCTGAACACTGAAGCTTTCTTT.

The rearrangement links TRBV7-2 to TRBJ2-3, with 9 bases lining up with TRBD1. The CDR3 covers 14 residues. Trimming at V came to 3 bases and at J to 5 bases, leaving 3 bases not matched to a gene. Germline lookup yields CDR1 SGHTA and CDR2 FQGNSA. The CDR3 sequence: CASSFRQGGDTQYF. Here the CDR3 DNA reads TGTGCCAGCAGCTTCCGACAGGGGGGAGATACGCAGTATTTT.

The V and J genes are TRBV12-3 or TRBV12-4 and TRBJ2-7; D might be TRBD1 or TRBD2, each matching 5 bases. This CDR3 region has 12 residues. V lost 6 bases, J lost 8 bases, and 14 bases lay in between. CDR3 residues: CASSPDPGQQYF. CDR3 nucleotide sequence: TGTGCCAGCAGCCCCGATCCGGGACAGCAGTACTTC.